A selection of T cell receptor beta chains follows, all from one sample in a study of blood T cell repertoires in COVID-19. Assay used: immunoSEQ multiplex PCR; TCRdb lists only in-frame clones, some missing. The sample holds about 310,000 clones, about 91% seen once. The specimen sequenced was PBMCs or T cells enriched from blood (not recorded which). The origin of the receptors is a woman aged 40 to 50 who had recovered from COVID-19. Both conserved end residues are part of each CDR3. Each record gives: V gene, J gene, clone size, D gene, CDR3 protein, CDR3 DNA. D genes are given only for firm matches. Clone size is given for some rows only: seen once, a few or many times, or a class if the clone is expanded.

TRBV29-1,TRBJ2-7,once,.,CSVLEFSSYEQYF,TGCAGCGTTTTGGAGTTCAGCTCCTACGAGCAGTACTTC
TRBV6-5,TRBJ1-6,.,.,CASSYSTGDSPLHF,TGTGCCAGCAGTTATTCAACGGGGGATTCACCCCTCCACTTT
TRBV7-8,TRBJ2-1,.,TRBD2,CASSWTSGGELEQFF,TGTGCCAGCAGCTGGACTAGCGGGGGGGAGCTTGAGCAGTTCTTC
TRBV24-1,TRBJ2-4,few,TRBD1,CATSPGQPAKNIQYF,TGTGCCACCAGTCCGGGACAGCCAGCCAAAAACATTCAGTACTTC
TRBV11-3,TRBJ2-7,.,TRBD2,CASSSRLAGGSYEQYF,TGTGCCAGCAGCTCCAGACTAGCGGGAGGTTCCTACGAGCAGTACTTC
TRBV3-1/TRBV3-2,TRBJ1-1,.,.,CASSQLSGPKNTEAFF,TGTGCCAGCAGCCAATTATCCGGTCCGAAGAACACTGAAGCTTTCTTT
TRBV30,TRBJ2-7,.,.,CAWSLAPYEQYF,TGTGCCTGGAGTCTCGCGCCCTACGAGCAGTACTTC
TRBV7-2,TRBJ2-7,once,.,CASSLGLQAGLDEQYF,TGTGCCAGCAGCCTGGGACTCCAAGCGGGCCTAGACGAGCAGTACTTC
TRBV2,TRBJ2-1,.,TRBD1,CASSVSTGLNEQFF,TGTGCCAGCAGTGTTTCGACAGGGTTGAATGAGCAGTTCTTC
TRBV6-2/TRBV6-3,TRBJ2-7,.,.,CASSYSVEGAIEQYF,TGTGCCAGCAGTTACTCGGTGGAGGGGGCGATCGAGCAGTACTTC
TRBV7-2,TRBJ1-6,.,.,CASSLTSFQYNSPLHF,TGTGCCAGCAGCCTCACATCGTTCCAGTATAATTCACCCCTCCACTTT
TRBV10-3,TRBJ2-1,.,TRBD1,CAIAGQGAQGEQFF,TGTGCCATCGCGGGACAGGGGGCGCAAGGTGAGCAGTTCTTC
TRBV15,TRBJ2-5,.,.,CATSEEGKTQYF,TGTGCCACCAGCGAGGAGGGGAAGACCCAGTACTTC
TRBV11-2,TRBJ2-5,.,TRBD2,CASSLSSGGWEETQYF,TGTGCCAGCAGCTTGTCTAGCGGGGGTTGGGAAGAGACCCAGTACTTC
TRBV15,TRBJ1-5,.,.,CATSRDSARGNQPQHF,TGTGCCACCAGCAGAGATTCGGCGCGGGGCAATCAGCCCCAGCATTTT
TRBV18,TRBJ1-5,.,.,CASSRGDNQPQHF,TGTGCCAGCTCCCGGGGGGACAATCAGCCCCAGCATTTT
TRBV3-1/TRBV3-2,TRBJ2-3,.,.,CASSRNLGSREDTQYF,TGTGCCAGCAGCCGTAACCTTGGTTCCCGGGAAGATACGCAGTATTTT
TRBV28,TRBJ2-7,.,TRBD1,CASITGGPSYEQYF,TGTGCCAGCATTACAGGGGGCCCCTCCTACGAGCAGTACTTC
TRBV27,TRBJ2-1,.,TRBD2,CASSLWGLAGNGDEQFF,TGTGCCAGCAGTTTATGGGGACTAGCGGGAAATGGCGATGAGCAGTTCTTC
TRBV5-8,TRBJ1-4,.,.,CAGDGEDEKLFF,TGTGCCGGGGATGGGGAGGACGAAAAACTGTTTTTT
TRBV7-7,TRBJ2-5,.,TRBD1,CASSSRQGAVGETQYF,TGTGCTAGCAGCTCCAGACAGGGGGCTGTCGGCGAGACCCAGTACTTC
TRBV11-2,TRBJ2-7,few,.,CASGQLSTSYEQYF,TGTGCCAGCGGACAGCTTAGTACATCCTACGAGCAGTACTTC